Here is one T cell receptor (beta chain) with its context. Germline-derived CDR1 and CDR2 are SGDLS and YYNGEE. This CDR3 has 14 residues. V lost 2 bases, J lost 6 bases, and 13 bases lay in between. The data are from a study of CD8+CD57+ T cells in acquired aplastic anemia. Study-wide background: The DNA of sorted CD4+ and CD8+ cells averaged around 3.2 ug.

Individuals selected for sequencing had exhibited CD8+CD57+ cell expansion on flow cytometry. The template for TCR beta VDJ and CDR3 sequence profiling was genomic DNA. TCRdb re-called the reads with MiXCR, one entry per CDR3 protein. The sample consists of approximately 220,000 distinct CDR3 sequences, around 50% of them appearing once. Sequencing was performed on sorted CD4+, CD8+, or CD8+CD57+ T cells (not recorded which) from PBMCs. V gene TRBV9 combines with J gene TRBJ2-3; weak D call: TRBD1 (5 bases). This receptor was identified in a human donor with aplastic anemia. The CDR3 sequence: CASSVRQLRDTQYF. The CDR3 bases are TGTGCCAGCAGCGTTCGACAGCTTCGGGATACGCAGTATTTT.